The 32 T cell receptor beta chains below come from one sample, sequenced in a study of beta chain features in type 1 diabetes (dated by TCRdb to 2016 to 2019). The receptor library was made with the immunoSEQ multiplex PCR assay. The entire amount of isolated RNA was reverse transcribed using the High Capacity cDNA Reverse Transcription Kit, so the sequenced TCRB transcripts were expressed ones. Imported from immuneACCESS, the table was reduced by TCRdb to in-frame sequences with V and J called. These copies leave out some clones; in studies compared against another copy, an unresolved V gene accounts for under half, and the cause of the remainder is not known. A total of about 160,000 clones appear in this sample, roughly 9.1% of them only once. The biggest ten clones account for 2% to 3% of the sample. The material sequenced was central memory CD4+ T cells from blood. All receptors come from a young woman in good health.

Only a few counts were recorded for this clone. V gene TRBV19 combines with J gene TRBJ1-4, with 7 bases identical to TRBD1. The CDR3 has 14 amino acids. Losses at the gene ends were 8 bases for V and 2 bases for J; bases not matched to a gene: 5. CDR1 and CDR2 from the germline V gene are LNHDA and SQIVND (reference sequence). CDR3: CASRQGSTNEKLFF. Written as DNA, the CDR3 is TGTGCCAGTCGACAGGGATCTACTAATGAAAAACTGTTTTTT.

This clone was observed a handful of times. The chain links TRBV10-3 to TRBJ1-2; D is undetermined. Germline V lookup: CDR1 ENHRY, CDR2 SYGVKD. This CDR3 region has 13 residues. Deletions cut 2 bases from V and 7 bases from J, with 11 bases between. The DNA of the CDR3 is TGTGCCATCAGTGAGGATCACATGTCTGGCTACACCTTC. It translates to CAISEDHMSGYTF.

The V gene is TRBV15, the J gene TRBJ2-5; tentatively, D is TRBD1 (5 bases). Trimming shortened V by 0 bases and J by 5 bases, and 13 bases separated the two germline ends. Looked up from germline, CDR1 is LNHNV and CDR2 is YYDKDF (reference sequence). The CDR3 is 15 amino acids. CDR3 protein: CATSREGRAAETQYF. In nucleotides, the CDR3 is TGTGCCACCAGCAGAGAGGGCAGGGCAGCGGAGACCCAGTACTTC.

The chain links TRBV9 to TRBJ1-2; 7 positions agree with TRBD1. The CDR3 contains 15 residues. V gave up 0 bases and J gave up 8 bases; unmatched junction bases: 10. The germline V gene encodes CDR1 SGDLS and CDR2 YYNGEE. The CDR3 spells CASSVAGGGAEGYTF. CDR3 in DNA: TGTGCCAGCAGCGTAGCTGGAGGGGGCGCAGAGGGCTACACCTTC. The variable domain in full, with the rest retrieved from reference TRBV9 and TRBJ1-2, is DSGVTQTPKHLITATGQRVTLRCSPRSGDLSVYWYQQSLDQGLQFLIQYYNGEERAKGNILERFSAQQFPDLHSELNLSSLELGDSALYFCASSVAGGGAEGYTFGSGTRLTVV.

Only a few counts were recorded for this clone. The chain carries TRBV5-6 and TRBJ2-3, with 10 nucleotides matching TRBD1. The CDR3 runs 14 residues. The V gene's germline CDR1 is SGHDT and CDR2 YYEEEE. V lost 3 bases to trimming and J lost 6 bases; unmatched junction nucleotides: 4. DNA of the CDR3: TGTGCCAGCAGCTGGGGACAGGGGCGCGATACGCAGTATTTT. Amino acid sequence: CASSWGQGRDTQYF.

This clone was observed at least ten times. The chain recombines TRBV28 with TRBJ2-1; 11 bases are shared with TRBD1. J lost 5 bases, V lost 7 bases, and 7 bases had no gene match. The germline gives CDR1 MDHEN, CDR2 SYDVKM. The CDR3 loop spans 15 amino acids. The CDR3 loop is CASKTGDRGNNEQFF. The CDR3, as DNA: TGTGCCAGCAAAACCGGGGACAGGGGGAACAATGAGCAGTTCTTC.

This clone was picked up a small number of times. This chain connects TRBV12-5 to TRBJ2-3; no reliable D call. CDR1 is LGHNT, CDR2 FRNRAP, per germline. V gave up 7 bases and J gave up 5 bases, with 13 bases separating them. This CDR3 has 13 amino acids. CDR3 loop: CASAIPPEDTQYF. The CDR3, as DNA: TGTGCTAGTGCCATCCCGCCAGAAGATACGCAGTATTTT.

This clone has just a few counts. The genes are TRBV7-2 and TRBJ1-2, with TRBD1 identical over 9 bases. This CDR3 spans 17 amino acids. With V trimmed by 3 bases and J by 6 bases, 14 bases remained unmatched. CDR1 SGHTA and CDR2 FQGNSA come from the germline V gene. CDR3 sequence reads: CASSFGGGRDRENGYTF. The CDR3 DNA follows: TGTGCCAGCAGCTTTGGTGGGGGGAGGGACAGGGAAAATGGCTACACCTTC.

This chain joins TRBV5-1 and TRBJ2-1; D gene ambiguous. Per germline, CDR1 SGHRS and CDR2 YFSETQ. With 6 bases removed from V and 0 bases from J, the gap between germline ends came to 7 bases. This CDR3 is built from 13 residues. CDR3 protein: CASKQLSYNEQFF. The CDR3 DNA follows: TGCGCCAGCAAACAGCTCTCCTACAATGAGCAGTTCTTC. Filled out from reference TRBV5-1 and TRBJ2-1, the complete variable domain reads KAGVTQTPRYLIKTRGQQVTLSCSPISGHRSVSWYQQTPGQGLQFLFEYFSETQRNKGNFPGRFSGRQFSNSRSEMNVSTLELGDSALYLCASKQLSYNEQFFGPGTRLTVL.

The gene calls are TRBV30 and TRBJ2-2, with D possibly TRBD2 on 5 matching bases. Trimming took off 5 bases at V and 0 bases at J, with 10 bases between the two ends. The CDR3 runs to 14 residues. Germline CDR1 is GTSNPN and CDR2 is SVGIG (reference sequence). CDR3 DNA sequence: TGTGCCTGGGTAGGACTGACGAACACCGGGGAGCTGTTTTTT. Translation gives CAWVGLTNTGELFF.

V usage is TRBV27 and J usage is TRBJ1-1; the D gene is possibly TRBD1 (5 bases). Germline CDR1 reads MNHEY; CDR2 reads SMNVEV (reference sequence). V was trimmed by 6 bases and J by 4 bases, leaving 9 bases between them. The CDR3 consists of 12 residues. The CDR3 region has the DNA TGTGCCAGCAGGGCCAGGGCCACTGAAGCTTTCTTT. Protein sequence: CASRARATEAFF.

The CDR3 loop reads CASSRGREGNTIYF. CDR3 coding DNA: TGTGCCAGCAGCAGGGGCAGGGAAGGAAACACCATATATTTT. The chain has TRBV9 and TRBJ1-3, with TRBD1 as a possible D gene (5 bases). The CDR3 runs 14 residues. The V and J ends lost 4 bases and 4 bases respectively, with 12 bases between them. Germline assignment: CDR1 SGDLS and CDR2 YYNGEE.

The chain is built from TRBV25-1 and TRBJ2-3, with 11 bases that match TRBD2. The length of the CDR3 is 14 residues. The V gene's germline CDR1 is MGHDK and CDR2 SYGVNS. With V trimmed by 8 bases and J by 6 bases, 7 bases remained unmatched. The CDR3 sequence: CASAASGGSDTQYF. CDR3 DNA sequence: TGTGCCAGCGCCGCTAGCGGGGGGTCCGATACGCAGTATTTT.

This clone has more than one count but fewer than ten. The rearrangement uses TRBV5-4 and TRBJ2-3; 13 positions agree with TRBD2. CDR1 and CDR2 from the germline V gene are SGHNT and YYREEE (reference sequence). The V segment lost 5 bases and the J segment 5 bases; nucleotides outside the gene matches: 8. The CDR3 totals 16 residues. Written as DNA, the CDR3 is TGTGCCAGCAGGGAGACTAGCGGGGGGTATGGAGATACGCAGTATTTT. Protein product: CASRETSGGYGDTQYF.

There are a few counts of this clone. Other nucleotide sequences in the sample specify the same CDR3. This chain joins TRBV18 and TRBJ2-5; D is possibly TRBD1 (6 bases). The V end lost 3 bases, the J end lost 4 bases, and 9 bases lay between the germline ends. The germline CDR1 and CDR2 sequences are KGHSH and LQKENI. There are 13 residues in the CDR3. The CDR3 spells CASSPAGAETQYF. CDR3 nucleotide sequence: TGTGCCAGCTCACCGGCAGGGGCAGAGACCCAGTACTTC.

This clone occurred a few times. The chain has TRBV6-6 and TRBJ2-7, with a possible D match to TRBD2 (5 bases). From germline, CDR1 is MNHNY and CDR2 SVGAGI (reference sequence). The germline V and J ends were trimmed by 0 bases and 7 bases, with 10 bases remaining between them. The CDR3 runs 13 residues. DNA of the CDR3: TGTGCCAGCAGTTACTCGACGGGGTATGAGCAGTACTTC. Protein sequence: CASSYSTGYEQYF.

The genes are TRBV7-3 and TRBJ2-6, with D unresolved. Germline lookup yields CDR1 SGHTA and CDR2 FQGTGA. This CDR3 region has 17 residues. V lost 1 base, J lost 0 bases, and 10 bases lay in between. CDR3 bases: TGTGCCAGCAGCTTAAACAGCTTGGTCTCTGGGGCCAACGTCCTGACTTTC. Its translation: CASSLNSLVSGANVLTF.

There are a few counts of this clone. Other DNA sequences of this sample code for an identical CDR3. The genes are TRBV7-8 and TRBJ2-2; 10 nucleotides match TRBD1. Trimming cost V 3 bases and J 3 bases; bases outside gene matches: 4. Germline-derived CDR1 and CDR2 are SGHVS and FQNEAQ. The CDR3 has 16 amino acids. The CDR3 DNA reads as TGTGCCAGCAGCTTGCGACAGGGGGCTGACACCGGGGAGCTGTTTTTT. This gives the protein CASSLRQGADTGELFF.

This clone has just a few counts. The CDR3 loop is CASSSTSGITDTQYF. The DNA for the CDR3 is TGTGCCAGCAGCTCGACTAGCGGAATCACAGATACGCAGTATTTT. The V and J genes are TRBV2 and TRBJ2-3; 9 bases agree with TRBD2. In germline, CDR1 is SNHLY, CDR2 FYNNEI. This CDR3 spans 15 amino acids. V lost 6 bases, J lost 2 bases, and 6 bases stayed unmatched.

This clone was counted between two and nine times. The chain carries TRBV5-1 and TRBJ2-5; D is undetermined. Germline V gives CDR1 SGHRS, CDR2 YFSETQ. This CDR3 spans 13 amino acids. Trimming stripped 0 bases from V and 3 bases from J, with 6 bases between. For the CDR3, the DNA is TGCGCCAGCAGCTTGGGCAGAAAAGAGACCCAGTACTTC. As protein: CASSLGRKETQYF.

The rearrangement links TRBV28 to TRBJ1-2, with D unresolved. The CDR3 has 13 residues. CDR1 and CDR2 (germline): MDHEN, SYDVKM. Trimming removed 6 bases at V and 6 bases at J, with 14 bases between. The CDR3 is CASRPSVNDGYTF. The DNA of the CDR3 is TGTGCCAGCAGACCCAGTGTGAACGATGGCTACACCTTC.

V usage is TRBV5-8 and J usage is TRBJ2-2, with 9 bases lining up with TRBD2. This CDR3 comprises 16 residues. Trimming at V came to 4 bases and at J to 5 bases, leaving 9 bases not matched to a gene. Germline V gene data show CDR1 as SGHTS and CDR2 as YDEGEE. This CDR3 reads CASSTTTSGRTGELFF. CDR3 coding DNA: TGTGCCAGCAGCACAACGACTAGCGGCAGGACCGGGGAGCTGTTTTTT. Variable domain in full (rest from reference TRBV5-8 and TRBJ2-2): EAGVTQSPTHLIKTRGQQATLRCSPISGHTSVYWYQQALGLGLQFLLWYDEGEERNRGNFPPRFSGRQFPNYSSELNVNALELEDSALYLCASSTTTSGRTGELFFGEGSRLTVL.

V usage is TRBV5-1 and J usage is TRBJ2-5; 7 bases align to TRBD1. V lost 0 bases to trimming and J lost 2 bases; unmatched junction nucleotides: 4. CDR3 length: 15 amino acids. CDR1 SGHRS and CDR2 YFSETQ come from the germline V gene. The CDR3 DNA follows: TGCGCCAGCAGCTTGGCCCAGGGGGAACAAGAGACCCAGTACTTC. Its protein is CASSLAQGEQETQYF.

In its sample, this clone was seen a few times. CDR3 region: CASSQGGLRARSYEQYF. DNA for the CDR3: TGCGCCAGCAGCCAAGGAGGTCTCAGGGCTCGGTCCTACGAGCAGTACTTC. This chain uses TRBV4-1 with TRBJ2-7, with D perhaps matching TRBD1 (5 bases). This CDR3 is 17 amino acids long. Looked up from germline, CDR1 is MGHRA and CDR2 is YSYEKL. V was trimmed by 1 base and J by 1 base, leaving 17 bases between them.

The genes are TRBV7-9 and TRBJ2-3; 15 bases match TRBD2. Germline V gene lookup returns CDR1 SEHNR and CDR2 FQNEAQ (reference sequence). Trimming removed 4 bases from V and 5 bases from J; junction bases left unmatched: 4. The CDR3 runs to 16 residues. The chain's CDR3 is CASSWTSGRAGDTQYF. Written as DNA, the CDR3 is TGTGCCAGCAGCTGGACTAGCGGGAGGGCCGGAGATACGCAGTATTTT.

Many counts were recorded for this clone. The chain links TRBV27 to TRBJ1-1; maybe TRBD1 (5 bases). Germline CDR1 is MNHEY and CDR2 is SMNVEV (reference sequence). Trimming took off 4 bases at V and 6 bases at J, with 12 bases between the two ends. CDR3 length: 13 amino acids. The CDR3 DNA follows: TGTGCCAGCAGTTCGACAAGGGGCGCTGAAGCTTTCTTT. Translating gives CASSSTRGAEAFF.

The chain recombines TRBV27 with TRBJ2-1, with 7 positions matching TRBD2. CDR1 and CDR2 from the germline V gene are MNHEY and SMNVEV (reference sequence). The CDR3 extends over 16 amino acids. V lost 5 bases, J lost 1 base, and 8 bases stayed unmatched. The CDR3 DNA sequence: TGTGCCAGCAGTCAAACTAGCGCAGGATCCTACAATGAGCAGTTCTTC. This translates into CASSQTSAGSYNEQFF.

This clone turned up a few times. The genes are TRBV30 and TRBJ1-1; D is ambiguous. CDR1 and CDR2 from the germline V gene are GTSNPN and SVGIG (reference sequence). Trimming cost V 3 bases and J 13 bases, with 24 bases left between them. CDR3 length: 14 amino acids. Here the CDR3 DNA reads TGTGCCTGGAGCCCCGATAGCACCACGGGGATTGTTTTCTTT. Protein product: CAWSPDSTTGIVFF.

The chain employs TRBV6-5 and TRBJ1-1, with 10 bases identical to TRBD1. Germline V gene data show CDR1 as MNHEY and CDR2 as SVGAGI. The CDR3 is 15 amino acids. With 5 bases clipped from V and 0 bases from J, the junction kept 3 bases outside the gene matches. This chain's CDR3 is CASSLGQGVNTEAFF. In DNA form, the CDR3 reads TGTGCCAGCAGTCTCGGACAGGGGGTGAACACTGAAGCTTTCTTT.

There are a few counts of this clone. This chain joins TRBV19 and TRBJ1-1; the D is unclear. The germline gives CDR1 LNHDA, CDR2 SQIVND (reference sequence). CDR3 length equals 13 residues. V was cut by 4 bases and J by 6 bases, with 12 bases left in between. DNA for the CDR3: TGTGCCAGTAGTAACCCTGACGGGTCTGAAGCTTTCTTT. Translating it yields CASSNPDGSEAFF.

This sequence joins TRBV28 and TRBJ2-2, with D perhaps TRBD1 (5 bases). Looked up from germline, CDR1 is MDHEN and CDR2 is SYDVKM. The CDR3 loop spans 14 amino acids. The ends were cut back, 6 bases at V and 5 bases at J, with 13 bases in the middle. DNA of the CDR3: TGTGCCAGCAGCTCGACAGAGCCTACCGGGGAGCTGTTTTTT. It is translated as CASSSTEPTGELFF.

This clone turned up a few times. This same CDR3 is encoded by further DNA sequences in the sample. This chain links TRBV18 with TRBJ2-7, with TRBD2 as a possible D gene (5 bases). The ends were cut back, 3 bases at V and 5 bases at J, with 11 bases in the middle. Germline V lookup: CDR1 KGHSH, CDR2 LQKENI. This CDR3 region has 13 residues. The CDR3 nucleotides are TGTGCCAGCTCACCGGGAAGCGGAGACGAGCAGTACTTC. Residues: CASSPGSGDEQYF.